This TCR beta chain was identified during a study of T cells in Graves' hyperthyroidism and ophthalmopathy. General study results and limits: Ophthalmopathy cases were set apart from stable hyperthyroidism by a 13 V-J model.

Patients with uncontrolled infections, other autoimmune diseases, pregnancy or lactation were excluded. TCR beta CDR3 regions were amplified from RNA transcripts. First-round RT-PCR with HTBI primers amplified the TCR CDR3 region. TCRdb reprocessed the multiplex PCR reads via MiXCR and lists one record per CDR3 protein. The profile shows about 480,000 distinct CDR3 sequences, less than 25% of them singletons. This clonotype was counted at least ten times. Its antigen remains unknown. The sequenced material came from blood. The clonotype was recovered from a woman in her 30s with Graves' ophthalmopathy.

The DNA for the CDR3 is TGTGCCAGCAGCTTACAGGGACCCCCAGCCGGGGAGCTGTTTTTT. It translates to CASSLQGPPAGELFF. This rearrangement joins TRBV7-3 to TRBJ2-2, with D possibly being TRBD1 or TRBD2 (5 bases each). The ends were cut back, 2 bases at V and 6 bases at J, with 13 bases in the middle. Germline CDR1 SGHTA, CDR2 FQGTGA. The CDR3 consists of 15 residues.